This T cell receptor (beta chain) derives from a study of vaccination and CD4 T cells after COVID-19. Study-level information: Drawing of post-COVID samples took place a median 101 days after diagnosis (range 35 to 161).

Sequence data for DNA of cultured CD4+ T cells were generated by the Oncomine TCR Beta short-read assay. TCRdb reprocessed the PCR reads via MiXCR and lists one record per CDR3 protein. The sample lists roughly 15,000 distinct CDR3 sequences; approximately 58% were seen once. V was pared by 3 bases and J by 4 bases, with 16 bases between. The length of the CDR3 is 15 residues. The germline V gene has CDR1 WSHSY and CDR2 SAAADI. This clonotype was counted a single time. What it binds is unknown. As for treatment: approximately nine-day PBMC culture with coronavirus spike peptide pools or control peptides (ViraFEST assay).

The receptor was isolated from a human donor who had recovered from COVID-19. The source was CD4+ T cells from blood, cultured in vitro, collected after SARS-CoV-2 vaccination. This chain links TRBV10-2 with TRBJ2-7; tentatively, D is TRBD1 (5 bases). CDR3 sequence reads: CASSEKGIGSYEQYF. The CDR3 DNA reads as TGCGCCAGCAGTGAAAAGGGGATCGGCAGTTACGAGCAGTACTTC.